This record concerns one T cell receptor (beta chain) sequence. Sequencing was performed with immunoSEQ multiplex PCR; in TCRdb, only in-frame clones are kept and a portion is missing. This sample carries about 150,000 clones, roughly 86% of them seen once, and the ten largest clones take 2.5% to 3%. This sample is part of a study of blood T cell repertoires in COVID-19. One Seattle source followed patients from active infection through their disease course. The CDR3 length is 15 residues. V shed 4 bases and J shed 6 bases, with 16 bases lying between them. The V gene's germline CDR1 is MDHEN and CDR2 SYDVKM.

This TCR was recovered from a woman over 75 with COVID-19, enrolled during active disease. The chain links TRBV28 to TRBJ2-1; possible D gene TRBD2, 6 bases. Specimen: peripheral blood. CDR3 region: CASSSRGLPGNEQFF. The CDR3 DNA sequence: TGTGCCAGCAGTTCCCGAGGACTACCTGGCAATGAGCAGTTCTTC.